Detailed here is one TCR beta chain. Each sample yielded at least 6 micrograms of PBMC total RNA. The data stem from a study of blood T cells in healthy people across ages. The CDR3 spans 12 residues. Germline V CDR1 and CDR2: SGDLS, YYNGEE. Trimming pared 5 bases from V and 7 bases from J, leaving 9 bases between. A second roughly 7 to 12 cycle PCR used barcoded and J-beta primers. TCRdb recomputed calls from the 5' RACE reads with MiXCR, one row per CDR3 protein. The sample yields hundreds of thousands of distinct CDR3 sequences, about half seen once. Sequencing was done on a sample of blood. This sequence joins TRBV9 and TRBJ2-2; D gene unclear. The receptor's source is a woman aged 55-75 years in good health. The CDR3 nucleotides read TGTGCCAGCAGTGAAACGGGCGGGGAGCTGTTTTTT. It codes for CASSETGGELFF.